Listed below are T cell receptor beta chains from one sample, sequenced in a study of T cell responses to AZD1222 COVID-19 vaccine. Here immunoSEQ multiplex PCR was the method, and the copy in TCRdb shows in-frame clones only, minus some. The sample comprises approximately 270,000 clones, approximately 94% of which are singletons, and 0.5% to 0.65% rests with the top ten. The source was peripheral blood, collected 28 days after the second AZD1222 dose. The source is an adult who received the AZD1222 COVID-19 vaccine. Both conserved end residues are part of each CDR3. D genes are given only for firm matches. For some rows the clone size is stated as once, few or many, or as a class when expanded; others skip it.

>-|TRBV28|-|12|TRBJ2-5
TGTGCCAGCAGTTTCCCCCAGTTGTCCCAGTACTTC
CASSFPQLSQYF
>few|TRBV7-6|-|13|TRBJ1-5
TGTGCCAGCAGCTTAGGGGGTCAGCAGCCCCAGCATTTT
CASSLGGQQPQHF
>few|TRBV19|-|14|TRBJ2-7
TGTGCCAGTACCCCACCAGGGGCCCCCTACGAGCAGTACTTC
CASTPPGAPYEQYF
>-|TRBV7-2|-|15|TRBJ2-7
TGTGCCAGCAGCTTAATCGTGACAGGTACCTACGAGCAGTACTTC
CASSLIVTGTYEQYF
>once|TRBV19|-|13|TRBJ2-5
TGTGCCAGTAGTATCGGCGGTCAAGAGACCCAGTACTTC
CASSIGGQETQYF
>few|TRBV28|TRBD1|15|TRBJ1-4
TGTGCCAGCAGATCATCACAGGGGGCAAGGGAAAAACTGTTTTTT
CASRSSQGAREKLFF
>-|TRBV24-1|TRBD1|16|TRBJ1-6
TGTGCCACCAGTGATTCACGGACAGGAGCCAATTCACCCCTCCACTTT
CATSDSRTGANSPLHF
>-|TRBV12-3/TRBV12-4|TRBD2|13|TRBJ2-7
TGTGCCCGGCGGACTAGCGGGCTACGGGTGCAGTACTTC
CARRTSGLRVQYF
>-|TRBV2|-|14|TRBJ1-6
TGTGCCAGCAGTGAATCGACAGGACGGATCCCCCTCCACTTT
CASSESTGRIPLHF
>-|TRBV7-9|-|14|TRBJ1-4
TGTGCCAGCAGCCCGGGACGGACTAATGAAAAACTGTTTTTT
CASSPGRTNEKLFF
>-|TRBV19|TRBD2|13|TRBJ2-7
TGTGCCAGTTCTAGCGGGAGGGCCGGTGAGCAGTACTTC
CASSSGRAGEQYF
>-|TRBV2|-|13|TRBJ1-2
TGTGCCAGCAGTGAAGCCCCAGGCTATGGCTACACCTTC
CASSEAPGYGYTF
>once|TRBV3-1/TRBV3-2|-|14|TRBJ2-7
TGTGCCAGCAGCACCCGACAGGATTCCTACGAGCAGTACTTC
CASSTRQDSYEQYF
>-|TRBV18|-|13|TRBJ2-1
TGTGCCAGCTCACCACCGAGTAGGGATGAGCAGTTCTTC
CASSPPSRDEQFF
>-|TRBV7-2|-|15|TRBJ2-7
TGTGCCAGCAGCTACCATTCGGAGGGGCTCTACGAGCAGTACTTC
CASSYHSEGLYEQYF
>-|TRBV7-9|TRBD1|14|TRBJ1-1
TGTGCCAGCAGCTGGACAGGGGTTGGCACTGAAGCTTTCTTT
CASSWTGVGTEAFF
>-|TRBV28|TRBD2|17|TRBJ2-3
TGTGCCAGCAGTCCCCCAGTAGCGGGAGGGTTCACAGATACGCAGTATTTT
CASSPPVAGGFTDTQYF
>once|TRBV25-1|-|11|TRBJ2-5
TGTGCCAGCACGGGGTTGGAGACCCAGTACTTC
CASTGLETQYF
>-|TRBV5-1|-|13|TRBJ2-7
TGCGCCAGCAAAGGACCGCTCTGGGGCGAGCAGTACTTC
CASKGPLWGEQYF
>-|TRBV6-5|-|14|TRBJ1-5
TGTGCCAGCAGTTACGGAGGGATTGATCCGCCCCAGCATTTT
CASSYGGIDPPQHF
>-|TRBV4-1|TRBD1|15|TRBJ1-2
TGCGCCAGCAGCCAAGTGGACAGGGGGGCCTATGGCTACACCTTC
CASSQVDRGAYGYTF
>-|TRBV7-2|TRBD1|14|TRBJ2-3
TGTGCCAGCAGCGAAGAAGGGGGCCGAGATACGCAGTATTTT
CASSEEGGRDTQYF
>once|TRBV18|-|13|TRBJ2-5
TGTGCCAGCTCGCCAAGGGGGCAAGAGACCCAGTACTTC
CASSPRGQETQYF
>-|TRBV7-9|-|13|TRBJ1-2
TGTGCCAGCAGCCGTAAAATGGGCTATGGCTACACCTTC
CASSRKMGYGYTF
>few|TRBV4-3|TRBD2|14|TRBJ2-7
TGCGCCAGCAGCCAGAGGAGCGGGAGTTTCGAGCAGTACTTC
CASSQRSGSFEQYF
>-|TRBV13|TRBD2|17|TRBJ2-3
TGTGCCAGCAGCTCCCCCGGGACTAGCTCCCCCACAGATACGCAGTATTTT
CASSSPGTSSPTDTQYF
>once|TRBV7-3|-|17|TRBJ2-3
TGTGCCAGCAGCCCACAGGCGGCTTCCCTCCTCGGGAATACGCAGTATTTT
CASSPQAASLLGNTQYF
>-|TRBV4-3|TRBD1|20|TRBJ1-5
TGCGCCAGCAGCCGGGGGATAGGGAGACAGGGGGGCGATAGCAATCAGCCCCAGCATTTT
CASSRGIGRQGGDSNQPQHF
>many|TRBV29-1|-|12|TRBJ1-2
TGCAGCGTGGCAGGTTTTAACTATGGCTACACCTTC
CSVAGFNYGYTF
>-|TRBV9|-|13|TRBJ1-1
TGTGCCAGCAGCGTAGGAATGAACACTGAAGCTTTCTTT
CASSVGMNTEAFF
>-|TRBV5-8|-|13|TRBJ1-2
TGTGCCAGCAGCTTGACGGGACTCCATGGCTACACCTTC
CASSLTGLHGYTF
>-|TRBV19|-|15|TRBJ1-6
TGTGCCAGTAGTATATCCGGGTACTATAATTCACCCCTCCACTTT
CASSISGYYNSPLHF
>-|TRBV4-3|-|14|TRBJ1-1
TGCGCCAGCAGCCAAGGGGCGTGGAACACTGAAGCTTTCTTT
CASSQGAWNTEAFF
>once|TRBV3-1/TRBV3-2|-|14|TRBJ2-1
TGTGCCAGCAGCCAGATGGGACATCCCAATGAGCAGTTCTTC
CASSQMGHPNEQFF
>-|TRBV19|-|13|TRBJ2-5
TGTGCCAGTAGTAGGGGCGTGTCGGAGACCCAGTACTTC
CASSRGVSETQYF
>-|TRBV5-1|TRBD1|14|TRBJ2-7
TGCGCCAGCAGCTCACAGGGGCAGTCCTACGAGCAGTACTTC
CASSSQGQSYEQYF
>-|TRBV27|-|19|TRBJ1-6
TGTGCCAGCAGTTTGAGGGTCCGGACGGTACGCTCCTATAATTCACCCCTCCACTTT
CASSLRVRTVRSYNSPLHF
>-|TRBV20-1|-|13|TRBJ2-3
TGCAGTGCTAGTGGGCTAGCTGGAGATACGCAGTATTTT
CSASGLAGDTQYF
>-|TRBV3-1/TRBV3-2|TRBD2|16|TRBJ2-4
TGTGCCAGCAGCCAAGATCGGGGGGGGGCCAAAAACATTCAGTACTTC
CASSQDRGGAKNIQYF
>-|TRBV20-1|-|11|TRBJ1-2
TGCAGTGCTAGAGGACATAAAGGCTACACCTTC
CSARGHKGYTF
>-|TRBV6-5|-|11|TRBJ1-2
TGTGTCGTGCACCGGACGGATGGCTACACCTTC
CVVHRTDGYTF
>-|TRBV5-1|TRBD1|14|TRBJ2-1
TGCGCCAGCAGCTACGGGACAGACGGTGGTGAGCAGTTCTTC
CASSYGTDGGEQFF
>-|TRBV11-2|-|16|TRBJ1-5
TGTGCCAGCAGCTTAGTTACAGGGCGTCGGAGTCAGCCCCAGCATTTT
CASSLVTGRRSQPQHF
>-|TRBV28|TRBD1|18|TRBJ1-5
TGTGCCAGCAGGCCGACAGGGTCTCTTGTCTACTTGGGCCAGCCCCAGCATTTT
CASRPTGSLVYLGQPQHF